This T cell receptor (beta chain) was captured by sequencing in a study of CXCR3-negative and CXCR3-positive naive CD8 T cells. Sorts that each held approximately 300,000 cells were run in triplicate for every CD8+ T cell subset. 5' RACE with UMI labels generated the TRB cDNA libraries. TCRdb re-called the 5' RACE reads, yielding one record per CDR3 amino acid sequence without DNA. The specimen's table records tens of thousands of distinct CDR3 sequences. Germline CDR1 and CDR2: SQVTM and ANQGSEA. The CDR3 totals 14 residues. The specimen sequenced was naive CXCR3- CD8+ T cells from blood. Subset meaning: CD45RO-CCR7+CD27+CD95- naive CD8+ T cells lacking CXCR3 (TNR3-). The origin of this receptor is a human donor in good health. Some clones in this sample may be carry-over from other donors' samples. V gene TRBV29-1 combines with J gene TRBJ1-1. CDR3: CSVVGATTGTEAFF.